The 24 T cell receptor beta chains below all came from one sample that was sequenced in a study of control samples from healthy donors and cancer patients. Sequenced by immunoSEQ multiplex PCR; TCRdb stores in-frame clones only, minus some. Among about 110,000 clones listed, 70% to 90% were seen once. Sequencing used PBMCs. The receptors originated from an older woman with lung cancer.

The chain uses TRBV5-1 and TRBJ2-7, with a possible D match to TRBD1 (5 bases). The V end lost 0 bases, the J end lost 2 bases, and 12 bases lay between the germline ends. CDR1 is SGHRS, CDR2 YFSETQ, per germline. The CDR3 sequence is 15 residues long. The DNA for the CDR3 is TGCGCCAGCAGCTTGGGATGGGGCGTAGCCTACGAGCAGTACTTC. This encodes CASSLGWGVAYEQYF.

The rearrangement links TRBV9 to TRBJ2-3; no definite D call. Germline loops: CDR1 SGDLS, CDR2 YYNGEE. This CDR3 spans 12 amino acids. The ends were cut back, 9 bases at V and 2 bases at J, with 10 bases in the middle. DNA of the CDR3: TGTGCCACGTCGAAGCTCACAGATACGCAGTATTTT. This encodes CATSKLTDTQYF. Variable domain in full (rest from reference TRBV9 and TRBJ2-3): DSGVTQTPKHLITATGQRVTLRCSPRSGDLSVYWYQQSLDQGLQFLIQYYNGEERAKGNILERFSAQQFPDLHSELNLSSLELGDSALYFCATSKLTDTQYFGPGTRLTVL.

This clone showed up just once. The chain recombines TRBV11-1 with TRBJ2-7; tentatively, D is TRBD2 (6 bases). Trimming removed 6 bases at V and 3 bases at J, with 18 bases between. This CDR3 region has 15 residues. From germline, CDR1 is SGHAT and CDR2 FQDESV (reference sequence). The DNA for the CDR3 is TGTGCCAGCAGAGTGACGAGTAGCGGTGTCTACGAGCAGTACTTC. Translated: CASRVTSSGVYEQYF.

This clone was observed a single time. One end of the junction varies from germline; a read error may be responsible. The rearrangement joins TRBV19 to TRBJ1-6; D gene unclear. Germline V gene sequence: CDR1 LNHDA, CDR2 SQIVND (reference sequence). This CDR3 contains 15 residues. CDR3: CATSITRSYNSPLHF. CDR3 bases: TGTGCCACTAGTATAACCAGGTCCTATAATTCACCCCTCCACTTT. Supplemented by reference TRBV19 and TRBJ1-6, the full variable domain reads DGGITQSPKYLFRKEGQNVTLSCEQNLNHDAMYWYRQDPGQGLRLIYYSQIVNDFQKGDIAEGYSVSREKKESFPLTVTSAQKNPTAFYLCATSITRSYNSPLHFGNGTRLTVT.

The rearrangement links TRBV7-8 to TRBJ1-1; D gene ambiguous. Germline assignment: CDR1 SGHVS and CDR2 FQNEAQ. The CDR3 extends over 13 amino acids. V dropped 2 bases and J dropped 6 bases, with 10 bases sitting between them. CDR3 in DNA: TGTGCCAGCAGCTTAATCGAAGGAGCTGAAGCTTTCTTT. It is translated as CASSLIEGAEAFF. The entire variable domain, with the rest obtained from reference TRBV7-8 and TRBJ1-1, is as follows: GAGVSQSPRYKVAKRGQDVALRCDPISGHVSLFWYQQALGQGPEFLTYFQNEAQLDKSGLPSDRFFAERPEGSVSTLKIQRTQQEDSAVYLCASSLIEGAEAFFGQGTRLTVV.

The chain carries TRBV15 and TRBJ2-5; TRBD2 matches 10 bases. V lost 1 base to trimming and J lost 5 bases; unmatched junction nucleotides: 7. Germline CDR1 is LNHNV and CDR2 is YYDKDF (reference sequence). CDR3 length: 16 amino acids. CDR3 protein: CATSRGSAGGPETQYF. In nucleotides, the CDR3 is TGTGCCACCAGCAGAGGGTCAGCGGGGGGGCCCGAGACCCAGTACTTC.

The V gene is TRBV18, the J gene TRBJ1-2, with D possibly being TRBD1 (5 bases). The CDR3 is 16 amino acids. Trimming took 4 bases from V and 0 from J, leaving 15 bases between them. Germline lookup yields CDR1 KGHSH and CDR2 LQKENI. The CDR3 reads CASSQQEAQTNYGYTF. For the CDR3, the DNA is TGTGCCAGCTCACAACAGGAGGCCCAGACTAACTATGGCTACACCTTC. The whole variable domain, remainder taken from reference TRBV18 and TRBJ1-2, is NAGVMQNPRHLVRRRGQEARLRCSPMKGHSHVYWYRQLPEEGLKFMVYLQKENIIDESGMPKERFSAEFPKEGPSILRIQQVVRGDSAAYFCASSQQEAQTNYGYTFGSGTRLTVV.

V is TRBV4-2 and J is TRBJ1-2; 10 bases are a match to TRBD1. The CDR3 loop spans 15 amino acids. CDR1 and CDR2 from the germline V gene are LGHNA and YNFKEQ. Germline trimming cut 4 bases from V and 5 bases from J; bases unmatched to any gene: 7. CDR3 region: CASSPGQGLGYGYTF. In nucleotides, the CDR3 is TGTGCCAGCAGCCCGGGACAGGGGCTAGGGTATGGCTACACCTTC.

The rearrangement uses TRBV18 and TRBJ1-5, with TRBD1 matching over 10 bases. Germline V CDR1 and CDR2: KGHSH, LQKENI. CDR3 length equals 15 residues. V shed 2 bases, J shed 6 bases, and the junction held 4 bases outside the gene matches. The CDR3 protein is CASSPKGQGGQPQHF. The CDR3 DNA reads TGTGCCAGCTCACCAAAAGGACAGGGGGGTCAGCCCCAGCATTTT.

This chain connects TRBV12-5 to TRBJ2-3, with 7 bases aligning to TRBD2. Germline CDR1 reads LGHNT; CDR2 reads FRNRAP. V lost 5 bases, J lost 5 bases, and 10 bases stayed unmatched. The CDR3 totals 15 residues. The CDR3 coding sequence is TGTGCTAGTGGTACCGGGGGAGGGGAGGTAGATACGCAGTATTTT. Its translation is CASGTGGGEVDTQYF.

V and J are TRBV9 and TRBJ1-2; TRBD1 matches at 7 bases. This CDR3 has 14 residues. Trimming took 4 bases from V and 0 from J; bases not matched to a gene: 3. Germline V gene data show CDR1 as SGDLS and CDR2 as YYNGEE. CDR3 sequence (DNA): TGTGCCAGCAGCTCTGGACAGGCTAACTATGGCTACACCTTC. It specifies CASSSGQANYGYTF.

Regarding this clone: The identical CDR3 is also encoded by other nucleotide sequences in the sample. V gene TRBV18 combines with J gene TRBJ2-5, with D unresolved. V shed 0 bases and J shed 4 bases, with 6 bases lying between them. The CDR3 loop spans 13 amino acids. Germline values: CDR1 KGHSH, CDR2 LQKENI. In DNA, the CDR3 is TGTGCCAGCTCACCACCGGGTGGAGAGACCCAGTACTTC. It specifies CASSPPGGETQYF.

The chain joins TRBV5-1 to TRBJ2-5; D is unclear. Trimming shortened V by 2 bases and J by 5 bases, and 16 bases separated the two germline ends. This CDR3 has 15 residues. Germline CDR1 and CDR2: SGHRS and YFSETQ. The DNA for the CDR3 is TGCGCCAGCAGCTTCGGTAGGGCCGGAAGCGAGACCCAGTACTTC. Translation gives CASSFGRAGSETQYF. Combining the CDR3 with reference TRBV5-1 and TRBJ2-5 gives the whole variable domain KAGVTQTPRYLIKTRGQQVTLSCSPISGHRSVSWYQQTPGQGLQFLFEYFSETQRNKGNFPGRFSGRQFSNSRSEMNVSTLELGDSALYLCASSFGRAGSETQYFGPGTRLLVL.

In nucleotides, the CDR3 is TGCAGCGTTGATCAGGCGGGGGGACAAGAGACCCAGTACTTC. Translating gives CSVDQAGGQETQYF. This sequence joins TRBV29-1 and TRBJ2-5, with 8 bases fitting TRBD2. The germline CDR1 and CDR2 sequences are SQVTM and ANQGSEA. The CDR3 extends over 14 amino acids. V gave up 3 bases and J gave up 2 bases; unmatched junction bases: 5.

V and J are TRBV15 and TRBJ1-1; 8 bases are a match to TRBD1. Trimming removed 5 bases from V and 7 bases from J; junction bases left unmatched: 6. This CDR3 spans 13 amino acids. Germline V lookup: CDR1 LNHNV, CDR2 YYDKDF (reference sequence). The CDR3 coding sequence is TGTGCCACCAGCGCTCGGACAGGGTTTGAAGCTTTCTTT. This encodes CATSARTGFEAFF. Based on the CDR3 plus reference TRBV15 and TRBJ1-1, the full variable domain is DAMVIQNPRYQVTQFGKPVTLSCSQTLNHNVMYWYQQKSSQAPKLLFHYYDKDFNNEADTPDNFQSRRPNTSFCFLDIRSPGLGDTAMYLCATSARTGFEAFFGQGTRLTVV.

This chain connects TRBV11-2 to TRBJ2-1; TRBD1 matches 7 bases. V shed 1 base, J shed 9 bases, and the junction held 6 bases outside the gene matches. The CDR3 loop spans 14 amino acids. Looked up from germline, CDR1 is SGHAT and CDR2 is FQNNGV. As DNA, the CDR3 is TGTGCCAGCAGCTTAGGTTTACAGGGGAGTGAGCAGTTCTTC. This encodes CASSLGLQGSEQFF.

The chain carries TRBV5-4 and TRBJ2-2; D ambiguous. Germline lookup yields CDR1 SGHNT and CDR2 YYREEE (reference sequence). V was pared by 2 bases and J by 2 bases, with 1 base between. The CDR3 is 12 residues long. Here the CDR3 reads CASSFNTGELFF. CDR3 DNA sequence: TGTGCCAGCAGCTTTAACACCGGGGAGCTGTTTTTT.

This chain uses TRBV5-4 with TRBJ2-5; possible D gene TRBD1, 5 bases. V was cut by 1 base and J by 0 bases, with 7 bases left in between. The CDR3 spans 14 residues. Germline lookup yields CDR1 SGHNT and CDR2 YYREEE (reference sequence). Written as DNA, the CDR3 is TGTGCCAGCAGCTTGACAGGTAACCAAGAGACCCAGTACTTC. The encoded protein is CASSLTGNQETQYF.

In nucleotides, the CDR3 is TGTGCCACCAGTGAGGGTAGGGGGCTCACGAACACCGGGGAGCTGTTTTTT. Translation gives CATSEGRGLTNTGELFF. The chain is built from TRBV24-1 and TRBJ2-2; 7 positions match TRBD1. Germline V gives CDR1 KGHDR, CDR2 SFDVKD. Trimming removed 4 bases from V and 0 bases from J; junction bases left unmatched: 7. This CDR3 is 17 amino acids long.

The chain links TRBV3-1 (or the pseudogene TRBV3-2) to TRBJ2-3, with D possibly TRBD2 on 6 matching bases. V lost 0 bases and J lost 0, with 16 bases in between. The CDR3 consists of 18 residues. Germline assignment: CDR1 LGHDT and CDR2 YNNKEL (reference sequence). The CDR3 loop reads CASSQESHSGFSTDTQYF. CDR3 DNA sequence: TGTGCCAGCAGCCAAGAATCCCATAGCGGATTTAGCACAGATACGCAGTATTTT.

The rearrangement joins TRBV11-3 to TRBJ2-3; possibly TRBD1 or TRBD2 for D (5 bases each). V lost 5 bases and J lost 5, with 14 bases in between. Germline assignment: CDR1 SGHNT and CDR2 YENEEA. CDR3 length: 14 residues. CDR3 residues: CASSEGQHGDTQYF. The CDR3 DNA reads as TGTGCCAGCAGCGAGGGGCAACACGGAGATACGCAGTATTTT.

The V and J genes are TRBV15 and TRBJ1-1, with 10 positions matching TRBD1. Germline V gene sequence: CDR1 LNHNV, CDR2 YYDKDF (reference sequence). V lost 2 bases and J lost 2; bases outside the gene matches: 5. This CDR3 spans 16 amino acids. The DNA of the CDR3 is TGTGCCACCAGCAGACCCACGACAGGGGGCAACACTGAAGCTTTCTTT. Translating gives CATSRPTTGGNTEAFF.

V gene TRBV5-6 combines with J gene TRBJ1-2, with TRBD1 matching 8 bases. The CDR3 has 13 amino acids. V dropped 3 bases and J dropped 7; count of bases not matched to a gene: 5. Germline V CDR1 and CDR2: SGHDT, YYEEEE. DNA for the CDR3: TGTGCCAGCAGCTCTCAGGGGGCTGGTGGCTACACCTTC. It translates to CASSSQGAGGYTF. Complete variable domain (other parts from reference TRBV5-6 and TRBJ1-2): DAGVTQSPTHLIKTRGQQVTLRCSPKSGHDTVSWYQQALGQGPQFIFQYYEEEERQRGNFPDRFSGHQFPNYSSELNVNALLLGDSALYLCASSSQGAGGYTFGSGTRLTVV.

The chain recombines TRBV14 with TRBJ2-7; 7 nucleotides match TRBD2. Germline loops: CDR1 SGHDN, CDR2 FVKESK. Unmatched junction bases numbered 10, after V lost 4 bases and J lost 4 bases. The CDR3 is 15 residues long. CDR3 in amino acids: CASSPEPQGGYEQYF. CDR3 nucleotide sequence: TGTGCCAGCAGCCCCGAACCCCAGGGAGGGTACGAGCAGTACTTC.